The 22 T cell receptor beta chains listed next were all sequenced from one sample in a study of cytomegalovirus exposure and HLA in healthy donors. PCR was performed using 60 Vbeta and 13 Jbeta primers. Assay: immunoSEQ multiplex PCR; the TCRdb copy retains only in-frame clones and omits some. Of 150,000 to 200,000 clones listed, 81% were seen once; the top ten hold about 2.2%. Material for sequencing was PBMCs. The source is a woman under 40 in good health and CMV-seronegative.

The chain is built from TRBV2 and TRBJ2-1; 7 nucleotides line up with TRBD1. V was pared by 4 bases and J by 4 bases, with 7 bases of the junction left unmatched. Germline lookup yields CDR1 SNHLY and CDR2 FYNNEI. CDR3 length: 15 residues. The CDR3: CASSVEGAFYNEQFF. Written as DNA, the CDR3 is TGTGCCAGCAGTGTTGAGGGGGCATTTTACAATGAGCAGTTCTTC.

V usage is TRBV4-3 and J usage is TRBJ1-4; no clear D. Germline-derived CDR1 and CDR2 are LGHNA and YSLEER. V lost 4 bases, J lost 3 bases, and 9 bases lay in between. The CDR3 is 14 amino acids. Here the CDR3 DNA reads TGCGCCAGCAGCCCGGGGAGGTCTAATGAAAAACTGTTTTTT. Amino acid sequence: CASSPGRSNEKLFF.

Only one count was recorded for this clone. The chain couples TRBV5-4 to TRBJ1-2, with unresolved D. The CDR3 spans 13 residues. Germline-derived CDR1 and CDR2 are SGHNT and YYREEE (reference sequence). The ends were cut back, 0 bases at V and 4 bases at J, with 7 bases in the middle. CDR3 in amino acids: CASSLAGSYGYTF. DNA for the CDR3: TGTGCCAGCAGCTTGGCCGGGAGCTATGGCTACACCTTC.

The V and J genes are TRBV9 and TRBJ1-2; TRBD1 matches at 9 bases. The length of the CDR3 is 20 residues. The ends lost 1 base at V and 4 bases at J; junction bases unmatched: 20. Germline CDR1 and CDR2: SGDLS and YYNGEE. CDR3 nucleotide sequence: TGTGCCAGCAGCGTAAGATCGCCGGGACAGGGCTATCGGATGTTCTATGGCTACACCTTC. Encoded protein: CASSVRSPGQGYRMFYGYTF.

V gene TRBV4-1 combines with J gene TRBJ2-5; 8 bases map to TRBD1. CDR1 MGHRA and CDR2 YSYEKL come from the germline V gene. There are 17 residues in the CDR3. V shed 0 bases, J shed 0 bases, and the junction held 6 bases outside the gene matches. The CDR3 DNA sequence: TGCGCCAGCAGCCAAGAAGGGCAGGGGGCTAACCAAGAGACCCAGTACTTC. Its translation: CASSQEGQGANQETQYF.

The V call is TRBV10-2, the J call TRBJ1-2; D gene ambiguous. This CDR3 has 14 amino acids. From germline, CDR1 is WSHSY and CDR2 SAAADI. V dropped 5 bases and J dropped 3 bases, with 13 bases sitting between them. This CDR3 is CASSPGILDYGYTF. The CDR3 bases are TGCGCCAGCAGTCCGGGGATATTGGACTATGGCTACACCTTC.

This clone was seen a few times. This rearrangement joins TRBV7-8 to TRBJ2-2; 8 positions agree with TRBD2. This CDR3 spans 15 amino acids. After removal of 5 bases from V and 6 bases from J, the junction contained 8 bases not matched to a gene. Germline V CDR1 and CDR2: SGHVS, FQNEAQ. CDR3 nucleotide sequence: TGTGCCAGCAGCCTTCGGACTAGCTCATCCGGGGAGCTGTTTTTT. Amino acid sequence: CASSLRTSSSGELFF.

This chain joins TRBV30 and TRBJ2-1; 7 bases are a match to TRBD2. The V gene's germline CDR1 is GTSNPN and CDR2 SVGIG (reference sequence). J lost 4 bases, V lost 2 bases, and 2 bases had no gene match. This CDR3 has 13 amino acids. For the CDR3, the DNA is TGTGCCTGGAGTCGGGGGGAGTACAATGAGCAGTTCTTC. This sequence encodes CAWSRGEYNEQFF.

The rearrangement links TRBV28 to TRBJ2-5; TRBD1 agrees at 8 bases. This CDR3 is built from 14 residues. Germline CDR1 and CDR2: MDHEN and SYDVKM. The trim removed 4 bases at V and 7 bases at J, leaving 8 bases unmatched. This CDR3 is CASSSGQGGRTQYF. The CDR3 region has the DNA TGTGCCAGCAGTTCCGGACAGGGTGGGAGGACCCAGTACTTC.

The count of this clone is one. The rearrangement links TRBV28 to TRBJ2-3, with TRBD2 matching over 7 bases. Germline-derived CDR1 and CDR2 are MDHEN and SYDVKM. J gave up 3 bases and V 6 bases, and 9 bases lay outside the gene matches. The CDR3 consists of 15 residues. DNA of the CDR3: TGTGCCAGCAGCCCCATGGCGGGGGTGACAGATACGCAGTATTTT. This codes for CASSPMAGVTDTQYF.

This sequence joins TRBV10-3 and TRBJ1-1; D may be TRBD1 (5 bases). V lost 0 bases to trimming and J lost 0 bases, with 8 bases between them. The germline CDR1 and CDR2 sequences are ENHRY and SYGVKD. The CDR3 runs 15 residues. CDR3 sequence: CAISESETVNTEAFF. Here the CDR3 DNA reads TGTGCCATCAGTGAGTCGGAGACAGTGAACACTGAAGCTTTCTTT.

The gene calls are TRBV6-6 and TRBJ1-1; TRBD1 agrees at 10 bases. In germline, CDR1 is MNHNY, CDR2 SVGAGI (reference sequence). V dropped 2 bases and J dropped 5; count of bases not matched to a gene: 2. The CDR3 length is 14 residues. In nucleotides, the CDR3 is TGTGCCAGCAGTTACGGGGACAGGGGAACTGAAGCTTTCTTT. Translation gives CASSYGDRGTEAFF.

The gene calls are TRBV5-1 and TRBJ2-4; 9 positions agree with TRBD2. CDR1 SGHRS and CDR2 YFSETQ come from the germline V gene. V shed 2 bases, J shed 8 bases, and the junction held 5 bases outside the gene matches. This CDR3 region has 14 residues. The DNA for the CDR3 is TGCGCCAGCAGCTTTGGTAGCGGGAGTGACATTCAGTACTTC. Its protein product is CASSFGSGSDIQYF.

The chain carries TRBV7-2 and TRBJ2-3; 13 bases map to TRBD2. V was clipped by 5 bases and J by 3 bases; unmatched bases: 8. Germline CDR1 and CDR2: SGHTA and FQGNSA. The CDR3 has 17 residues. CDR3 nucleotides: TGTGCCAGCAGCCGACGACTAGCGGGGGGCGGTACAGATACGCAGTATTTT. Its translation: CASSRRLAGGGTDTQYF.

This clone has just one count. In DNA, the CDR3 is TGTGCCAGTAGTATACGACAGGCATCACAAGCTTTCTTT. Translating gives CASSIRQASQAFF. This chain links TRBV19 with TRBJ1-1; TRBD1 is a possible D gene (6 bases). V was trimmed by 2 bases and J by 9 bases, leaving 13 bases between them. The CDR3 is 13 amino acids. The germline V gene has CDR1 LNHDA and CDR2 SQIVND (reference sequence).

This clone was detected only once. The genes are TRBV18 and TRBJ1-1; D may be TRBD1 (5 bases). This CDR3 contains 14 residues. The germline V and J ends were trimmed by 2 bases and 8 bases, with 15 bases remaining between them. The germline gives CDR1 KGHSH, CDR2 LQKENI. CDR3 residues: CASSPYSMDKEAFF. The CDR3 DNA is TGTGCCAGCTCACCATATTCCATGGACAAGGAAGCTTTCTTT.

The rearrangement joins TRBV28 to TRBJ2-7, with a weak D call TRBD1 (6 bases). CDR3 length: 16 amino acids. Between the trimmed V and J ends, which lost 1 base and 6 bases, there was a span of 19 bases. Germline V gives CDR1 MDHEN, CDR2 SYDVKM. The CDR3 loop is CASSLSWPGDVGEQYF. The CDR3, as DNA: TGTGCCAGCAGTTTATCTTGGCCAGGGGATGTTGGCGAGCAGTACTTC.

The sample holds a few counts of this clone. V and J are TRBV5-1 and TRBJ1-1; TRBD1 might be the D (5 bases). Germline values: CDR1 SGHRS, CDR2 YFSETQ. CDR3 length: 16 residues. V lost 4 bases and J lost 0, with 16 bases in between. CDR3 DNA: TGCGCCAGCAGCCCACCGCGGGGGAACATGAACACTGAAGCTTTCTTT. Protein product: CASSPPRGNMNTEAFF.

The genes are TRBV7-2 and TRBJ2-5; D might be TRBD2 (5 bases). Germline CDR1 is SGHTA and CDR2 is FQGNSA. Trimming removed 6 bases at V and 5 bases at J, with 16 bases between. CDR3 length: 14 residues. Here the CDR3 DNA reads TGTGCCAGCAGAACAGACGGGATGAGGGAGACCCAGTACTTC. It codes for CASRTDGMRETQYF. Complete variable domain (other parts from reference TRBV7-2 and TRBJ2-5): GAGVSQSPSNKVTEKGKDVELRCDPISGHTALYWYRQSLGQGLEFLIYFQGNSAPDKSGLPSDRFSAERTGGSVSTLTIQRTQQEDSAVYLCASRTDGMRETQYFGPGTRLLVL.

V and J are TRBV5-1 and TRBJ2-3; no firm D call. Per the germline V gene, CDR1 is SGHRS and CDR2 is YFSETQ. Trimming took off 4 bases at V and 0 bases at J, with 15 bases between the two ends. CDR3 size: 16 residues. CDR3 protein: CASSLRNLLSTDTQYF. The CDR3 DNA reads TGCGCCAGCAGCCTGAGAAACCTTCTGAGCACAGATACGCAGTATTTT.

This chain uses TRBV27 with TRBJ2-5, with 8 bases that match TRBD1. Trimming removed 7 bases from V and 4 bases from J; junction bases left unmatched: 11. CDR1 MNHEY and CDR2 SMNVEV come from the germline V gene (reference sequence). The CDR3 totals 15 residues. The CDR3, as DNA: TGTGCCAGCACCAATGCAGGGGGCTTGGGAGAGACCCAGTACTTC. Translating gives CASTNAGGLGETQYF.

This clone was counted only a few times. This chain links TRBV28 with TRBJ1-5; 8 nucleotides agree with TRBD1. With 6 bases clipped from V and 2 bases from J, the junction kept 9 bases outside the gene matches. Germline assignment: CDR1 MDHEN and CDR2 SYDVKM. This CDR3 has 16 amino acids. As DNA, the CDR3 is TGTGCCAGCAGCCCTATGACAGGGGACGGCAATCAGCCCCAGCATTTT. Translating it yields CASSPMTGDGNQPQHF.